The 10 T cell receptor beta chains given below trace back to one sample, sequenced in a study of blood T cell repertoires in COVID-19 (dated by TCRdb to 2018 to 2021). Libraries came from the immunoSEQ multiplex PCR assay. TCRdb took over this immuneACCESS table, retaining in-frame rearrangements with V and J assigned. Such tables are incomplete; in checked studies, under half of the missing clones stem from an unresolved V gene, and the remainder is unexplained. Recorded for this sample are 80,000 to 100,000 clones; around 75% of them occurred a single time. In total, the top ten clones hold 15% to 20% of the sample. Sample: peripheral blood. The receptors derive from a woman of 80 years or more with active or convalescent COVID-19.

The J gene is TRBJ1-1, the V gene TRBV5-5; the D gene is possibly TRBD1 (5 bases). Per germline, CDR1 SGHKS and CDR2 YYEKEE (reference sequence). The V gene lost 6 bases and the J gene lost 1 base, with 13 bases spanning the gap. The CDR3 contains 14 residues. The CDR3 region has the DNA TGTGCCAGCACCAAGTGGGGGGGGAACACTGAAGCTTTCTTT. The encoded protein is CASTKWGGNTEAFF.

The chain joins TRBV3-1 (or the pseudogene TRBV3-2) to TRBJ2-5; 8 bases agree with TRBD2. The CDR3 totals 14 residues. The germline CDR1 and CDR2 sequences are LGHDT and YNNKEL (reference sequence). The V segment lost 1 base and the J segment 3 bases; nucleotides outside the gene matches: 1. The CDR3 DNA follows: TGTGCCAGCAGCCAAGGACTAGCGAAAGAGACCCAGTACTTC. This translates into CASSQGLAKETQYF.

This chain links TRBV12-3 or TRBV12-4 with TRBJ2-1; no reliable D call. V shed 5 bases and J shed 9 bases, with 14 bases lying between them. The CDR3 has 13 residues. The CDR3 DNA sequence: TGTGCCAGCAGTCCTGAATACGGCGGTGAGCAGTTCTTC. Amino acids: CASSPEYGGEQFF.

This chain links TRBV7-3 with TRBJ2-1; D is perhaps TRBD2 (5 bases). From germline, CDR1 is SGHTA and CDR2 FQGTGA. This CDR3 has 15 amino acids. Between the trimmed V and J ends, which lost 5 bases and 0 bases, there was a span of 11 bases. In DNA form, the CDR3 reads TGTGCCAGCAGCCCAACGGCGGGCTCCTACAATGAGCAGTTCTTC. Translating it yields CASSPTAGSYNEQFF. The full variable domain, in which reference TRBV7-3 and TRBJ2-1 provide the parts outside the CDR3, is GAGVSQTPSNKVTEKGKYVELRCDPISGHTALYWYRQSLGQGPEFLIYFQGTGAADDSGLPNDRFFAVRPEGSVSTLKIQRTERGDSAVYLCASSPTAGSYNEQFFGPGTRLTVL.

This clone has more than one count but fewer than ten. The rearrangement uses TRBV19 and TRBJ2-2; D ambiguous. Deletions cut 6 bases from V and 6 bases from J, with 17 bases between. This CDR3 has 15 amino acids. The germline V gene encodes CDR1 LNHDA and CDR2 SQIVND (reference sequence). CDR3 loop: CASSYPRLESGELFF. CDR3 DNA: TGTGCCAGTAGCTACCCCCGTCTAGAATCCGGGGAGCTGTTTTTT.

CDR3 nucleotides: TGCAGCGTTGAAGTGGGACTGAACACCGGGGAGCTGTTTTTT. Translated: CSVEVGLNTGELFF. The genes are TRBV29-1 and TRBJ2-2; D might be TRBD2 (6 bases). This CDR3 has 14 residues. CDR1 and CDR2 from the germline V gene are SQVTM and ANQGSEA. V lost 1 base, J lost 1 base, and 7 bases lay in between.

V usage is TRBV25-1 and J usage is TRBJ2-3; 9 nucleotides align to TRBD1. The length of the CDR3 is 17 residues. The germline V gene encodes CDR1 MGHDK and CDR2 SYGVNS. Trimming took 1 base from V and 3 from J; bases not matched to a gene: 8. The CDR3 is CASSESTGGYMTDTQYF. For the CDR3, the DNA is TGTGCCAGCAGTGAATCCACAGGGGGCTATATGACAGATACGCAGTATTTT.

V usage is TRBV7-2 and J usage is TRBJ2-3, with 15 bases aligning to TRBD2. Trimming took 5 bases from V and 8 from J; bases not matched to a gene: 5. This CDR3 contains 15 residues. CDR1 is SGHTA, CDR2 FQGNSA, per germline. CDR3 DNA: TGTGCCAGCAGCGCAGGGACTAGCGGGGGGCTTACGCAGTATTTT. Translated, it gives CASSAGTSGGLTQYF.

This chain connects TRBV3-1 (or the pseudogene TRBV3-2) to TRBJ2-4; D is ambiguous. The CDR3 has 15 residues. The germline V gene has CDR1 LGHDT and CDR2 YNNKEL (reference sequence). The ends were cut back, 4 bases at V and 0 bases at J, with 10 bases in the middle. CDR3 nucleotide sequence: TGTGCCAGCAGCCCCTCGGTGTTAGCCAAAAACATTCAGTACTTC. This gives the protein CASSPSVLAKNIQYF.

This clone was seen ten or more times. CDR3 bases: TGCGCCAGCAGCCAACCCCGACTAGCGGGATTTCACGAGCAGTACTTC. Translation: CASSQPRLAGFHEQYF. The chain carries TRBV4-1 and TRBJ2-7, with 11 bases lining up with TRBD2. The junction had 8 bases not matched to a gene; V was cut back by 2 bases and J by 5 bases. The CDR3 runs to 16 residues. Germline V gene sequence: CDR1 MGHRA, CDR2 YSYEKL.